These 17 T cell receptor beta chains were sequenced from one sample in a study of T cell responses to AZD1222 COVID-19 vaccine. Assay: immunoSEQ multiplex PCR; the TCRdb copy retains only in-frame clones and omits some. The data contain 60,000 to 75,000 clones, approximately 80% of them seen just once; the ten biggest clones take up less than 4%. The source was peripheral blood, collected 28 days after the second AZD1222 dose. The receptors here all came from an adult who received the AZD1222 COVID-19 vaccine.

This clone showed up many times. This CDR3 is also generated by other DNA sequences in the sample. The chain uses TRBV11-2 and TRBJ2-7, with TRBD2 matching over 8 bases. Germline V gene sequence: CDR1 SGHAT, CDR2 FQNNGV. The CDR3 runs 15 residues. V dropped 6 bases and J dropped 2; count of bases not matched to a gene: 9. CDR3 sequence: CASSDPGGVPYEQYF. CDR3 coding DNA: TGTGCCAGCAGTGATCCGGGGGGGGTACCCTACGAGCAGTACTTC.

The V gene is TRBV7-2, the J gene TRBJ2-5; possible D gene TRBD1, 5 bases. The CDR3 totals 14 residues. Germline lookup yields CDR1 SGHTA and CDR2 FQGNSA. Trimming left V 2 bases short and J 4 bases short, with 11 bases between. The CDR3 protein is CASSLLGQGETQYF. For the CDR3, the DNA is TGTGCCAGCAGCTTATTAGGTCAGGGAGAGACCCAGTACTTC.

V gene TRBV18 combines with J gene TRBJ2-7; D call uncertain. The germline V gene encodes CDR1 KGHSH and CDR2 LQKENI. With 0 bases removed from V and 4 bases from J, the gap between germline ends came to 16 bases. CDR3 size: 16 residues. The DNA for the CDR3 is TGTGCCAGCTCACCACCGTCAGGCCCAAAGGGATACGAGCAGTACTTC. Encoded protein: CASSPPSGPKGYEQYF.

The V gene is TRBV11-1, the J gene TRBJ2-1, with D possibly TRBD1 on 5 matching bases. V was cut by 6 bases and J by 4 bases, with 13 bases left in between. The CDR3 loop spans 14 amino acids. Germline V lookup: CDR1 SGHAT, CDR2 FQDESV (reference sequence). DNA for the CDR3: TGTGCCAGCAGGAAGCAGGGCGATTACAATGAGCAGTTCTTC. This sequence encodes CASRKQGDYNEQFF.

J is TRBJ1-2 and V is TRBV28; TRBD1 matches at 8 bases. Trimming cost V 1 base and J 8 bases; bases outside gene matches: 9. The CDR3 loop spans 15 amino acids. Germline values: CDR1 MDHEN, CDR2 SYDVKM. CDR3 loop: CASSLSGTGRGGYTF. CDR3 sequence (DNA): TGTGCCAGCAGTTTATCGGGGACAGGTCGGGGAGGCTACACCTTC.

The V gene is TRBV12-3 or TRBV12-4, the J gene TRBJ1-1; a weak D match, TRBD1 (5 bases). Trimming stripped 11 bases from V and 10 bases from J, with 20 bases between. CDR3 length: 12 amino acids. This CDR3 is CASQVSGTGAFF. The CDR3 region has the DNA TGTGCCTCACAGGTGAGCGGGACGGGAGCTTTCTTT.

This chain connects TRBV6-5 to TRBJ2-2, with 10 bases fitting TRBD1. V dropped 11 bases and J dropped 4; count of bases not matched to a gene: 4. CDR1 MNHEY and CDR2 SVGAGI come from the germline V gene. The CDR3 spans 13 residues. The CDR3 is CAGGQGVTGELFF. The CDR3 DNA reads TGTGCCGGAGGACAGGGGGTCACCGGGGAGCTGTTTTTT.

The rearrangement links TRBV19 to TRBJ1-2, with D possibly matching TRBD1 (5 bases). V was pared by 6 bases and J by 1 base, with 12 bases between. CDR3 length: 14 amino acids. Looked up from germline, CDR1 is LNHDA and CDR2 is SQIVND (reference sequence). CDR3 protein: CASRGTEFNYGYTF. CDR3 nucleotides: TGTGCCAGTAGGGGGACGGAATTTAACTATGGCTACACCTTC.

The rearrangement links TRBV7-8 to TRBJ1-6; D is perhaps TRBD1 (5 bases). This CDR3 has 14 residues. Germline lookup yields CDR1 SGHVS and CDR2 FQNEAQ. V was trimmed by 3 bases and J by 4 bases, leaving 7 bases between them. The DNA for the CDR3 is TGTGCCAGCAGCTTCGCAGGGTATAATTCACCCCTCCACTTT. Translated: CASSFAGYNSPLHF.

The CDR3 here is CASSQLIDREQYF. For the CDR3, the DNA is TGTGCCAGCAGCCAACTAATCGACAGAGAGCAGTACTTC. The rearrangement links TRBV3-1 (or the pseudogene TRBV3-2) to TRBJ2-7, with TRBD1 as a possible D gene (5 bases). Trimming took off 2 bases at V and 7 bases at J, with 12 bases between the two ends. From germline, CDR1 is LGHDT and CDR2 YNNKEL (reference sequence). The CDR3 loop spans 13 amino acids.

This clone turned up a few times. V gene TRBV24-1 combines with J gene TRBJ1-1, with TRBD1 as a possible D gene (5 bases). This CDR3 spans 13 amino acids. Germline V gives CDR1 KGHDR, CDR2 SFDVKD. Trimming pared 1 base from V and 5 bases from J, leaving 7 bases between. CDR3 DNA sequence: TGTGCCACCAGTGATTTCGGGGGTACTGAAGCTTTCTTT. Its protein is CATSDFGGTEAFF.

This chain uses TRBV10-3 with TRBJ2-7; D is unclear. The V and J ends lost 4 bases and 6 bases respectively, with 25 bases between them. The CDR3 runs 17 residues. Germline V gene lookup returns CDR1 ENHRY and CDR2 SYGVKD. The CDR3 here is CAISGPPRGRNRAEQYF. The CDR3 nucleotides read TGTGCCATCAGTGGGCCCCCCAGAGGAAGAAATAGAGCCGAGCAGTACTTC.

CDR3 coding DNA: TGTGCCAGCAGCAAAAGCTCCTACGAGCAGTACTTC. Amino acids: CASSKSSYEQYF. V is TRBV3-1 (or the pseudogene TRBV3-2) and J is TRBJ2-7; D remains unclear. V was cut by 5 bases and J by 0 bases, with 5 bases left in between. CDR1 and CDR2 from the germline V gene are LGHDT and YNNKEL (reference sequence). This CDR3 region has 12 residues.

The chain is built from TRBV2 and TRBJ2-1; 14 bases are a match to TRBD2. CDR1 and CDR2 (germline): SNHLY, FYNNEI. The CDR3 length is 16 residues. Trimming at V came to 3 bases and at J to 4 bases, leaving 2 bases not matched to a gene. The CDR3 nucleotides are TGTGCCAGCAGTGAGGGGACTAGCGGGGGATACAATGAGCAGTTCTTC. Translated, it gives CASSEGTSGGYNEQFF.

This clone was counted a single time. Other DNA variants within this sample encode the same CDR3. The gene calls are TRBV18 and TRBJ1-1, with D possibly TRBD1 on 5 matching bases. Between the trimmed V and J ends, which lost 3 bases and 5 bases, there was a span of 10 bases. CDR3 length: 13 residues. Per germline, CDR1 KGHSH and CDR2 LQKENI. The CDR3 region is CASSPRAGTEAFF. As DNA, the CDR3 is TGTGCCAGCTCACCCAGGGCGGGGACTGAAGCTTTCTTT.

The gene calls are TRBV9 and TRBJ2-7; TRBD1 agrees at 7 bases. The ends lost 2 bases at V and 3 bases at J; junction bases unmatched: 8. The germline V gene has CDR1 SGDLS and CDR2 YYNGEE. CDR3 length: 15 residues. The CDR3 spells CASSVGQGDFYEQYF. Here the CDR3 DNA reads TGTGCCAGCAGCGTTGGGCAGGGGGATTTCTACGAGCAGTACTTC.

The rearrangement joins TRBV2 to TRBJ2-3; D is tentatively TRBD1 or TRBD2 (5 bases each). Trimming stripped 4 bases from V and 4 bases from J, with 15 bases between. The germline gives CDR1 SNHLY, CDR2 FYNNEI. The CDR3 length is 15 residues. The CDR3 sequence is CASSGLQGDADTQYF. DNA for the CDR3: TGTGCCAGCAGTGGATTGCAGGGAGACGCAGATACGCAGTATTTT.